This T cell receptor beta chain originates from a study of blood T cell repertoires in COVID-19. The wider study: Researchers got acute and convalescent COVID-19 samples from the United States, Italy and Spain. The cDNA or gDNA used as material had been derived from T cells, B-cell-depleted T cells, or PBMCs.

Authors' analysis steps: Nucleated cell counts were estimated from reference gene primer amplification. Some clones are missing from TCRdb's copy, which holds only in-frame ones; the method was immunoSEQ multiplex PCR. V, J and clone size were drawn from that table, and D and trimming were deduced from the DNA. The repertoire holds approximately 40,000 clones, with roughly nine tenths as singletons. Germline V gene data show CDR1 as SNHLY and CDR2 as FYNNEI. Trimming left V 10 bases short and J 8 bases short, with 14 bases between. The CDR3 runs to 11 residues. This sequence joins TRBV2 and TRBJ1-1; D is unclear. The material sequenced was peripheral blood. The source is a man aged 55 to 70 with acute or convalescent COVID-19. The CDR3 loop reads CATKNYLEAFF. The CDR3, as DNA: TGTGCCACCAAAAACTACTTGGAAGCTTTCTTT.